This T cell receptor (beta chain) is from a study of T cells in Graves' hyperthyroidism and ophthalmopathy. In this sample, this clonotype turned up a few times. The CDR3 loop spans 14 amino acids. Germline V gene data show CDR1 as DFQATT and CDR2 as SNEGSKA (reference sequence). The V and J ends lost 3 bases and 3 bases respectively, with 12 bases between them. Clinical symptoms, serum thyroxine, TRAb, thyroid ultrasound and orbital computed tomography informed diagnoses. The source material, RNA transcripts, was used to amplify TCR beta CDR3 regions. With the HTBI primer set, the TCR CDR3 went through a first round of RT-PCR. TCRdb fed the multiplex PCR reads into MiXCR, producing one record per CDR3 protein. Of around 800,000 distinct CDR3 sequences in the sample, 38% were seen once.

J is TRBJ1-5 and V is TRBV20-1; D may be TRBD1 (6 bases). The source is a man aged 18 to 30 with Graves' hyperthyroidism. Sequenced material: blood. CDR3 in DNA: TGCAGTGCTAGTCGCGGGGGCGTCAATCAGCCCCAGCATTTT. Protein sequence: CSASRGGVNQPQHF.